This TCR beta chain was obtained from a study of neurological immune-mediated disorders. TCRdb passed the 5' RACE reads through MiXCR, listing each CDR3 protein once. The sample records some 47,000 distinct CDR3 sequences, over 6% being singletons. This clonotype was recorded many times. Sorted libraries were derived from roughly 1 million CD4+ or CD8+ T cells. The CDR3 runs to 17 residues. Germline-derived CDR1 and CDR2 are SGDLS and YYNGEE. Trimming pared 3 bases from V and 0 bases from J, leaving 19 bases between. The receptor was derived from a woman aged 40 to 49 in good health. The V gene is TRBV9, the J gene TRBJ2-7; D uncertain. What was sequenced was CD4+ T cells from blood. The CDR3 region is CASSAASYAQSSYEQYF. As DNA, the CDR3 is TGTGCCAGCAGCGCAGCCAGCTATGCTCAGAGCTCCTACGAGCAGTACTTC.